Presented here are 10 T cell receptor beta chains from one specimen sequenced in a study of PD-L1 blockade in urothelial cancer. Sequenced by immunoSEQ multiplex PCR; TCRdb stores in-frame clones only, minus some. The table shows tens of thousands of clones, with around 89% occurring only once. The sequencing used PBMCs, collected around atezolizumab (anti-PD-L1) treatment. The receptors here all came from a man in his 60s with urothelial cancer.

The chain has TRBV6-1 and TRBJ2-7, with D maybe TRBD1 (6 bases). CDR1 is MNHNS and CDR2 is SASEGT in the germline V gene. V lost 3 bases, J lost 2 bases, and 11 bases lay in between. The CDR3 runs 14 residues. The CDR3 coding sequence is TGTGCCAGCAGTGATGGACAGAAACCCTACGAGCAGTACTTC. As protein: CASSDGQKPYEQYF.

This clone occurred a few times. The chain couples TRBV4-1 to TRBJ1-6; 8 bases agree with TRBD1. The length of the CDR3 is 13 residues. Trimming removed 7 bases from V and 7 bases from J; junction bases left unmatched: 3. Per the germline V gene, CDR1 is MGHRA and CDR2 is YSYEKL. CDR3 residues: CASKRDRNSPLHF. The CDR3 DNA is TGCGCCAGCAAACGGGACAGGAATTCACCCCTCCACTTT.

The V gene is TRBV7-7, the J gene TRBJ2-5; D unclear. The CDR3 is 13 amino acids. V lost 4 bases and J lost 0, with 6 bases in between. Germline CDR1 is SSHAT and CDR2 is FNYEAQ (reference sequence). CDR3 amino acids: CASSSTNQETQYF. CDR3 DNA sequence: TGTGCCAGCAGCTCGACAAACCAAGAGACCCAGTACTTC.

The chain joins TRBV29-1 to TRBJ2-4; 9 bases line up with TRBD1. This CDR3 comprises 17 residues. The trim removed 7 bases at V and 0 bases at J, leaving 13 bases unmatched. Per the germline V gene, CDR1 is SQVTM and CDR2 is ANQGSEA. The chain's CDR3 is CSAKRITGGLAKNIQYF. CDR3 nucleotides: TGCAGCGCCAAGAGGATCACAGGGGGCCTAGCCAAAAACATTCAGTACTTC.

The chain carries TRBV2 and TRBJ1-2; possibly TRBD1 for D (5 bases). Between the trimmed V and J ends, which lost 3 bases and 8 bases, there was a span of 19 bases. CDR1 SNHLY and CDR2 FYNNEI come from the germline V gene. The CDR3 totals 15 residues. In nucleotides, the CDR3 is TGTGCCAGCAGTGAGGACGCCGGATATGGGGGGGGCTACACCTTC. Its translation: CASSEDAGYGGGYTF.

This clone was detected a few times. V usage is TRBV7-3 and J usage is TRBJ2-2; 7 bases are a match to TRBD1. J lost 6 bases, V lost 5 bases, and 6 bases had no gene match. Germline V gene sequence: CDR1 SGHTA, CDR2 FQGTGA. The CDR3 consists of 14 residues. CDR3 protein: CASSPQTGSGELFF. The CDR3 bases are TGTGCCAGCAGCCCTCAGACAGGGTCCGGGGAGCTGTTTTTT.

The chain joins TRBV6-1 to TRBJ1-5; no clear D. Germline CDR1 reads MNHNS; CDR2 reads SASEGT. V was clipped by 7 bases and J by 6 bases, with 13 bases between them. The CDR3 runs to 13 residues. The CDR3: CASTVQAGQPQHF. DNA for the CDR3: TGTGCCAGCACTGTGCAGGCTGGTCAGCCCCAGCATTTT.

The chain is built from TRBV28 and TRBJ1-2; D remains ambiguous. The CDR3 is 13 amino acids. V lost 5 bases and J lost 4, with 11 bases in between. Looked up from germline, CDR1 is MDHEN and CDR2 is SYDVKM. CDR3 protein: CASSPAGSYGYTF. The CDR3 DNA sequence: TGTGCCAGCAGTCCCGCGGGCAGCTATGGCTACACCTTC.

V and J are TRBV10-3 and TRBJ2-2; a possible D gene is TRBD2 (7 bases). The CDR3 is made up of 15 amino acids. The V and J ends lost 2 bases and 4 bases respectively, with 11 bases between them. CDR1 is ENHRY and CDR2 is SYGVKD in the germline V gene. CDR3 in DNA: TGTGCCATCAGTGAGCGGGGGGCCCCCACCGGGGAGCTGTTTTTT. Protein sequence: CAISERGAPTGELFF.

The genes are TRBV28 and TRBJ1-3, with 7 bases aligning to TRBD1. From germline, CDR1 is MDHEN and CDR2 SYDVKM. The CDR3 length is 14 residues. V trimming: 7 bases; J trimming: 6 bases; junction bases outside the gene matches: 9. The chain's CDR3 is CASTTTGRQNTIYF. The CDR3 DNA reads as TGTGCCAGCACTACGACAGGGCGGCAAAACACCATATATTTT.